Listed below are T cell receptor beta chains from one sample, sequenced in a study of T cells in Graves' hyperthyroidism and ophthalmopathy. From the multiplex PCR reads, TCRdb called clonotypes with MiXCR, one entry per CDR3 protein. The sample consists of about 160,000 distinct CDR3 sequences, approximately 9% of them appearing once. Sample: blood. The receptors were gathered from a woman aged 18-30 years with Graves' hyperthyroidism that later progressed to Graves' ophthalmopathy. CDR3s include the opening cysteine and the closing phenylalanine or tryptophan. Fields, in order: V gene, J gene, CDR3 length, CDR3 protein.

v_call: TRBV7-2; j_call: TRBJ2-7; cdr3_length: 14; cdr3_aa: CASSLASGRYEQYF
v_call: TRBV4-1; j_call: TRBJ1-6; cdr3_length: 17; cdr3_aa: CASSQPRQGSYNSPLHF
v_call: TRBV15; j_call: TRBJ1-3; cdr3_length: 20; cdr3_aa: CATSRDRSGQSTSGGNTIYF
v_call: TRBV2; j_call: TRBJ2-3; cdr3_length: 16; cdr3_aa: CASRAGGPVGADTQYF
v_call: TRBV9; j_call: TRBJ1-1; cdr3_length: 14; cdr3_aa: CASSVGSDSTEAFF
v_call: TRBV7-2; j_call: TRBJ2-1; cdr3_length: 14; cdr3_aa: CASSLGTSLNERFF
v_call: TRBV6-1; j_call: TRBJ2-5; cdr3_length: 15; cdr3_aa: CASSPGTSSYETQYF
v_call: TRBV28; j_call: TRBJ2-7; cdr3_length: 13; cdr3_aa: CASSLTILYEQYF
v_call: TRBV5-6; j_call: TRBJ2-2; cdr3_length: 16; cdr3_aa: CASRDEGQGDTGELFF
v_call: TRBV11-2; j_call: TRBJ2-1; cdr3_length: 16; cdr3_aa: CASSLVVRSLGNEQFF
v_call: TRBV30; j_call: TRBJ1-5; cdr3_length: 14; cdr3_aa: CAWSVGGSNQPQHF
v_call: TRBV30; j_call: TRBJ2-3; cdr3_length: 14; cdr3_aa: CAWSADRRLDTQYF
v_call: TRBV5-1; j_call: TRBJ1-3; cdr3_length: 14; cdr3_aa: CASSPGRRENTIYF
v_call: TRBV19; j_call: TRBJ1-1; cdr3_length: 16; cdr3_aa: CASSPRLEGSRTEAFF
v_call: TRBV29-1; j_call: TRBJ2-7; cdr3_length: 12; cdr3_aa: CSVRQGSYEQYF
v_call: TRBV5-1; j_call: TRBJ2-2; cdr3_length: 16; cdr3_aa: CASSLDSPQRSGELFF
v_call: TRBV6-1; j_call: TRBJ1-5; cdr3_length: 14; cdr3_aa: CASSAGDGNQPQHF
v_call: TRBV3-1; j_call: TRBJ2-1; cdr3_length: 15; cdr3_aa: CASSQQGLGYHEQFF
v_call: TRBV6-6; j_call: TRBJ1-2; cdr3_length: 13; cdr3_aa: CASSYPRKKGYTF
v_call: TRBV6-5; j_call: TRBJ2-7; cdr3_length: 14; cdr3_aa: CASSYSIGNYEQYF
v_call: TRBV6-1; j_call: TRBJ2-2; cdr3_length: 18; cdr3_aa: CASSTRQGVLRGSGELFF
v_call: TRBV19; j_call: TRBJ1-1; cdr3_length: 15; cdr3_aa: CASSPTGAPAAEAFF
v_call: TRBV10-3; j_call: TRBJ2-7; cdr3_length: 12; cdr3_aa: CATTDRPFEQYF
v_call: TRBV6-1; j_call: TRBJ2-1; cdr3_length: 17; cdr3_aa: CASKGLAGGGQGNEQFF
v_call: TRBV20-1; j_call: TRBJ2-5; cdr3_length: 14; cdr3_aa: CSAEAELAQETQYF
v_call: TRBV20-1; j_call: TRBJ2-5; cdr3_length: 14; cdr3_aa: CNARRRAQEETQYF
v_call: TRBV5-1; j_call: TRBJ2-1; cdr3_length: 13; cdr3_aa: CASSYPTSGEQFF
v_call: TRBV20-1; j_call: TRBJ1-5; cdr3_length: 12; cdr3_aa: CSFVGVGQPQHF
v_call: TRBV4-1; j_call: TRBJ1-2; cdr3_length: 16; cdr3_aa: CASSQAGTGGLYGYTF
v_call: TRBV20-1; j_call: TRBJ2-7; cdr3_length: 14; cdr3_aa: CSARGSGRAYEQYF
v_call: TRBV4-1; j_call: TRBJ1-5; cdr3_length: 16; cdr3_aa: CASSQVWTQSNQPQHF
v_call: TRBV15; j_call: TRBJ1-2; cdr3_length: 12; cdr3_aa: CASGQRGYGYTF
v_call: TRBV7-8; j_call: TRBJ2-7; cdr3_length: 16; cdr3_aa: CASSSSGSAPSYEQYF
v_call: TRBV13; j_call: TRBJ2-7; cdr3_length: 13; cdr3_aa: CASSNRVRYEQYF
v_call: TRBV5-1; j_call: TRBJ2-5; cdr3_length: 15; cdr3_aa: CASSFRVAGQETQYF
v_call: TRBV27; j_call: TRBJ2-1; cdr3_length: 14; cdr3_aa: CAGSSSGGDNEQFF
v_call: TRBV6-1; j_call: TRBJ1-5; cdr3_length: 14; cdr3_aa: CASIYDRGNQPQHF
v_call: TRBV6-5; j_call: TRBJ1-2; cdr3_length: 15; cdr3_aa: CASSYSTRGPEGYTF
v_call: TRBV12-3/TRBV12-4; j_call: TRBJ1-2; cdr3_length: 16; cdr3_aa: CATRGPTTNSNYGYTF
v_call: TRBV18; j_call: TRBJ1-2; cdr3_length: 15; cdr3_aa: CASSPLQNSNYGYTF